The 22 T cell receptor beta chains below come from one sample, sequenced in a study of identifying expanded T cells in peripheral blood. Using immunoSEQ multiplex PCR, the repertoire was profiled, and TCRdb retains in-frame clones only, with some absent. The sample has 75,000 to 90,000 clones, 84% seen once; the top ten hold about 20%. The sample consisted of blood. The receptor set was obtained from a person between 18 and 75 years old in good health.

This clone was counted a few times. The CDR3: CASGGQTYEQYF. In DNA form, the CDR3 reads TGTGCCAGCGGGGGACAGACCTACGAGCAGTACTTC. The V gene is TRBV6-5, the J gene TRBJ2-7; TRBD1 matches at 7 bases. V dropped 8 bases and J dropped 2; count of bases not matched to a gene: 3. The germline gives CDR1 MNHEY, CDR2 SVGAGI. This CDR3 contains 12 residues.

The chain recombines TRBV4-2 with TRBJ2-7; 10 bases are shared with TRBD1. The length of the CDR3 is 17 residues. V was clipped by 3 bases and J by 2 bases; unmatched bases: 10. Germline V gene sequence: CDR1 LGHNA, CDR2 YNFKEQ. CDR3 sequence (DNA): TGTGCCAGCAGCCATCTCGGACAGGGGGGAAGACCCTACGAGCAGTACTTC. It is translated as CASSHLGQGGRPYEQYF.

In this sample, this clone turned up a few times. The V and J genes are TRBV2 and TRBJ1-5; tentative D call: TRBD1 (6 bases). Per the germline V gene, CDR1 is SNHLY and CDR2 is FYNNEI. V dropped 6 bases and J dropped 1 base, with 10 bases sitting between them. This CDR3 has 14 residues. This CDR3 reads CASRGGASNQPQHF. CDR3 bases: TGTGCCAGCAGGGGGGGGGCAAGCAATCAGCCCCAGCATTTT.

The CDR3 protein is CASSHPRGRPNTEAFF. CDR3 coding DNA: TGTGCCAGCAGCCACCCCAGGGGCAGACCGAACACTGAAGCTTTCTTT. The chain recombines TRBV28 with TRBJ1-1; possible D gene TRBD1, 6 bases. Trimming shortened V by 6 bases and J by 1 base, and 18 bases separated the two germline ends. Germline V gene data show CDR1 as MDHEN and CDR2 as SYDVKM. The length of the CDR3 is 16 residues.

A word on this clone: Sequence at one end of the junction differs from germline and may be a read error. The chain uses TRBV6-6 and TRBJ2-3; tentative D call: TRBD1 (6 bases). The length of the CDR3 is 16 residues. Germline values: CDR1 MNHNY, CDR2 SVGAGI (reference sequence). CDR3 sequence: CASCYSSRGRTDTQYF. Here the CDR3 DNA reads TGTGCCAGCTGTTATAGCTCAAGGGGGAGAACAGATACGCAGTATTTT.

This clone was observed a handful of times. The chain links TRBV7-2 to TRBJ1-5; no firm D call. The CDR3 is made up of 12 amino acids. V lost 1 base and J lost 10, with 8 bases in between. The germline V gene has CDR1 SGHTA and CDR2 FQGNSA. CDR3 in amino acids: CASSLDEGPQHF. The CDR3 DNA reads as TGTGCCAGCAGCTTAGATGAGGGACCCCAGCATTTT. The variable domain in full, completed from reference TRBV7-2 and TRBJ1-5, reads GAGVSQSPSNKVTEKGKDVELRCDPISGHTALYWYRQSLGQGLEFLIYFQGNSAPDKSGLPSDRFSAERTGGSVSTLTIQRTQQEDSAVYLCASSLDEGPQHFGDGTRLSIL.

This sequence joins TRBV5-5 and TRBJ1-2; D is ambiguous. Trimming removed 4 bases at V and 8 bases at J, with 6 bases between. The CDR3 length is 10 residues. Per the germline V gene, CDR1 is SGHKS and CDR2 is YYEKEE (reference sequence). CDR3 DNA sequence: TGTGCCAGCAGCCCGGAAGGCTACACCTTC. This sequence encodes CASSPEGYTF.

The chain employs TRBV6-6 and TRBJ1-1; D unresolved. The CDR3 covers 14 residues. Germline loops: CDR1 MNHNY, CDR2 SVGAGI (reference sequence). V was pared by 4 bases and J by 3 bases, with 12 bases between. This CDR3 is CASSSPMGDTEAFF. The DNA of the CDR3 is TGTGCCAGCAGTTCCCCTATGGGTGACACTGAAGCTTTCTTT.

V is TRBV19 and J is TRBJ1-6, with 9 bases lining up with TRBD1. Per germline, CDR1 LNHDA and CDR2 SQIVND (reference sequence). The CDR3 is 13 amino acids. The ends lost 11 bases at V and 9 bases at J; junction bases unmatched: 8. The CDR3 region has the DNA TGTGCCTGCAACCGGGACAGGGTTTCACCCCTCCACTTT. It codes for CACNRDRVSPLHF.

The rearrangement links TRBV4-3 to TRBJ2-3, with TRBD1 matching 7 bases. The CDR3 contains 15 residues. Germline-derived CDR1 and CDR2 are LGHNA and YSLEER. V gave up 1 base and J gave up 4 bases; unmatched junction bases: 5. The DNA of the CDR3 is TGCGCCAGCAGCCAAGCTGAGGGGGCCTCAGATACGCAGTATTTT. Translating gives CASSQAEGASDTQYF.

V is TRBV27 and J is TRBJ2-7; 10 positions match TRBD1. The V segment lost 4 bases and the J segment 1 base; nucleotides outside the gene matches: 7. The length of the CDR3 is 16 residues. The germline CDR1 and CDR2 sequences are MNHEY and SMNVEV (reference sequence). This chain's CDR3 is CASSSQPGQGSYEQYF. The CDR3 DNA is TGTGCCAGCAGTTCACAACCGGGACAGGGGTCCTACGAGCAGTACTTC.

This clone appeared a single time. The chain joins TRBV28 to TRBJ1-4; D is undetermined. This CDR3 is 14 amino acids long. From germline, CDR1 is MDHEN and CDR2 SYDVKM. Trimming stripped 5 bases from V and 3 bases from J, with 10 bases between. CDR3 sequence (DNA): TGTGCCAGCAGTGCGCCAAGAGCTAATGAAAAACTGTTTTTT. As protein: CASSAPRANEKLFF.

The gene calls are TRBV7-8 and TRBJ1-2; 7 bases are shared with TRBD1. V lost 4 bases, J lost 5 bases, and 10 bases stayed unmatched. The CDR3 covers 15 residues. In germline, CDR1 is SGHVS, CDR2 FQNEAQ. The CDR3 reads CASSSPTGLVYGYTF. Here the CDR3 DNA reads TGTGCCAGCAGCTCCCCGACAGGGTTGGTTTATGGCTACACCTTC. The whole variable domain, remainder taken from reference TRBV7-8 and TRBJ1-2, is GAGVSQSPRYKVAKRGQDVALRCDPISGHVSLFWYQQALGQGPEFLTYFQNEAQLDKSGLPSDRFFAERPEGSVSTLKIQRTQQEDSAVYLCASSSPTGLVYGYTFGSGTRLTVV.

The chain recombines TRBV19 with TRBJ2-3; the match to TRBD2 covers 16 bases. Unmatched junction bases numbered 4, after V lost 5 bases and J lost 2 bases. The CDR3 runs 17 residues. The germline gives CDR1 LNHDA, CDR2 SQIVND (reference sequence). The chain's CDR3 is CASSLGTSGRATDTQYF. In DNA, the CDR3 is TGTGCCAGTAGTCTGGGGACTAGCGGGAGGGCCACAGATACGCAGTATTTT. The full variable domain, its missing parts supplied by reference TRBV19 and TRBJ2-3, is DGGITQSPKYLFRKEGQNVTLSCEQNLNHDAMYWYRQDPGQGLRLIYYSQIVNDFQKGDIAEGYSVSREKKESFPLTVTSAQKNPTAFYLCASSLGTSGRATDTQYFGPGTRLTVL.

This rearrangement joins TRBV7-9 to TRBJ2-7; unclear D gene. Trimming removed 4 bases from V and 5 bases from J, with 12 bases in between. The germline V gene has CDR1 SEHNR and CDR2 FQNEAQ (reference sequence). This CDR3 spans 13 amino acids. This CDR3 reads CASSSPHAHEQYF. The CDR3 DNA reads TGTGCCAGCAGCTCCCCTCATGCGCACGAGCAGTACTTC.

The J gene is TRBJ2-7, the V gene TRBV10-2; weak D call: TRBD2 (6 bases). Trimming removed 6 bases from V and 3 bases from J, with 18 bases in between. CDR1 and CDR2 from the germline V gene are WSHSY and SAAADI. CDR3 length: 15 amino acids. DNA of the CDR3: TGCGCCAGCAGCGGGCCGGGAGACGGTAGCTACGAGCAGTACTTC. It encodes CASSGPGDGSYEQYF.

Only a few counts were recorded for this clone. The chain uses TRBV11-1 and TRBJ2-7, with no clear D. This CDR3 is built from 13 residues. Germline assignment: CDR1 SGHAT and CDR2 FQDESV (reference sequence). V was clipped by 6 bases and J by 3 bases, with 12 bases between them. CDR3 residues: CASRRTEDYEQYF. Written as DNA, the CDR3 is TGTGCCAGCAGACGGACGGAAGACTACGAGCAGTACTTC.

This clone was recorded once. The chain carries TRBV7-2 and TRBJ2-7; tentatively, D is TRBD1 (5 bases). CDR1 and CDR2 from the germline V gene are SGHTA and FQGNSA. There are 14 residues in the CDR3. V lost 6 bases, J lost 0 bases, and 12 bases lay in between. CDR3 DNA sequence: TGTGCCAGCAGTTGGACATACTCCTCCTACGAGCAGTACTTC. Amino acids: CASSWTYSSYEQYF.

The rearrangement joins TRBV2 to TRBJ2-1, with TRBD2 matching 9 bases. Germline V gene data show CDR1 as SNHLY and CDR2 as FYNNEI. The CDR3 is made up of 11 amino acids. V dropped 6 bases and J dropped 14; count of bases not matched to a gene: 5. The CDR3 sequence: CASRGLAGKFF. Here the CDR3 DNA reads TGTGCCAGCAGGGGACTAGCCGGGAAGTTCTTC.

CDR3 in DNA: TGTGCCAGCAGTTACTCCGCAGGGGCCCTCAATCAGCCCCAGCATTTT. Its protein is CASSYSAGALNQPQHF. V gene TRBV6-6 combines with J gene TRBJ1-5, with D tentatively TRBD1 (6 bases). The CDR3 is 16 residues long. Trimming cost V 0 bases and J 3 bases, with 12 bases left between them. Germline-derived CDR1 and CDR2 are MNHNY and SVGAGI (reference sequence).

The rearrangement joins TRBV7-3 to TRBJ2-5; D not certain. The germline gives CDR1 SGHTA, CDR2 FQGTGA. The CDR3 sequence is 16 residues long. V lost 2 bases and J lost 5, with 18 bases in between. In DNA, the CDR3 is TGTGCCAGCAGCTTAGCGATCCGCAACCCTGGGGAGACCCAGTACTTC. It encodes CASSLAIRNPGETQYF.

V gene TRBV5-4 combines with J gene TRBJ2-7; 7 bases are shared with TRBD2. The germline gives CDR1 SGHNT, CDR2 YYREEE (reference sequence). V was pared by 0 bases and J by 4 bases, with 7 bases of the junction left unmatched. This CDR3 has 15 residues. CDR3 residues: CASSLDRGEGYEQYF. CDR3 nucleotide sequence: TGTGCCAGCAGCTTGGATCGGGGGGAGGGGTACGAGCAGTACTTC.